These 4 T cell receptor beta chains were sequenced from one sample in a study of cytomegalovirus exposure and HLA in healthy donors. 13 Jbeta primers and 60 Vbeta primers were used for the PCR. Sequencing was performed with immunoSEQ multiplex PCR; in TCRdb, only in-frame clones are kept and a portion is missing. The data contain some 130,000 clones, about 70% of them singletons. The sequenced sample consisted of PBMCs. All receptors derive from a woman aged 55-69 years in good health and CMV-seropositive.

The rearrangement joins TRBV6-5 to TRBJ1-3; 8 nucleotides agree with TRBD1. Trimming removed 2 bases from V and 3 bases from J; junction bases left unmatched: 6. Germline assignment: CDR1 MNHEY and CDR2 SVGAGI. The CDR3 covers 16 residues. The CDR3 is CASSYTETGVGNTIYF. The CDR3 DNA reads TGTGCCAGCAGTTACACGGAGACAGGGGTTGGAAACACCATATATTTT.

The chain carries TRBV5-1 and TRBJ2-3; D possibly corresponds to TRBD1 (6 bases). CDR1 is SGHRS, CDR2 YFSETQ, per germline. Trimming removed 4 bases at V and 6 bases at J, with 12 bases between. The CDR3 loop spans 13 amino acids. CDR3 sequence reads: CASSGGPGDTQYF. CDR3 coding DNA: TGCGCCAGCAGCGGGGGCCCCGGGGATACGCAGTATTTT.

The CDR3 region is CASSLPTSRRGPLTDTQYF. In DNA, the CDR3 is TGCGCCAGCAGCTTGCCTACCTCCCGCAGGGGGCCCCTCACAGATACGCAGTATTTT. The genes are TRBV5-1 and TRBJ2-3, with TRBD1 matching 8 bases. The CDR3 has 19 amino acids. The germline gives CDR1 SGHRS, CDR2 YFSETQ. After removal of 1 base from V and 2 bases from J, the junction contained 15 bases not matched to a gene.

The J gene is TRBJ1-5, the V gene TRBV6-1; no firm D call. CDR1 MNHNS and CDR2 SASEGT come from the germline V gene. Trimming removed 7 bases from V and 1 base from J, with 11 bases in between. The CDR3 loop spans 14 amino acids. The CDR3 protein is CASTLVDSNQPQHF. The CDR3 DNA reads TGTGCCAGCACCCTAGTTGACAGCAATCAGCCCCAGCATTTT.